This T cell receptor beta chain appears in the sequencing data of a study of CD8 T cells in ankylosing spondylitis (TCRdb year 2017). A note on the overall study: The study set out to find disease-linked TCR variants by profiling T cell receptor beta repertoires in ankylosing spondylitis patients and healthy donors. The full study cohort comprised around 25 ankylosing spondylitis patients and about 110 healthy donors. Peripheral blood was sampled, and synovial fluid was additionally collected from ankylosing spondylitis patients.

The study at large found these results: Significant enrichment of the disease-linked clones was reported in matched synovial fluid samples from ankylosing spondylitis patients. A CD8+ phenotype was shown by the disease-linked clones, which were found at relatively low frequencies in peripheral blood. A TCR beta motif of several highly homologous amino acid variants appeared characteristic of blood from ankylosing spondylitis patients. Some motif variants were previously reported in synovial fluid and blood of reactive arthritis patients, suggesting common disease-initiation mechanisms.

This clonotype showed up many times. Its antigen remains undetermined. No much larger clonotype is one base removed from it; base qualities were not supplied. The instrument was an Illumina HiSeq 2500. Quantitative 5'-RACE with molecular barcodes was used to prepare TCR beta libraries. As for how the authors treated the data: Disease-linked TCR variants were identified with a new computational method built on a probabilistic model of VDJ rearrangement. TCRdb handled the public reads itself, with Q25 trimming in fastp and clone calling in MiXCR, and kept productive beta chains. A single entry per CDR3 protein holds the most common genes and DNA from its merged rows. TCRdb assigned the V and J calls; the authors' analysis was not used. This sample holds 150,000 to 200,000 distinct CDR3 sequences; roughly 13% were observed only once. The ten largest clones add up to about 10% of the sample. Measured from the cysteine to the phenylalanine, the CDR3 is 13 residues long. Only CDR3 DNA remains: 39 bases, in frame from the first base. At the junction V is shortened by 6 bases and J by 7 bases, with 13 bases in between.

Sequences were obtained from blood, either unsorted or a sorted T cell fraction (not recorded which). The sequence came from a female donor with ankylosing spondylitis or in good health (not recorded which). This sequence uses TRBV12-3 or TRBV12-4 and TRBJ2-4; the D gene cannot be named for sure. The CDR3 protein is CASRPTGANIQYF. The DNA sequence follows: TGTGCCAGCAGGCCAACGGGCGCGAACATTCAGTACTTC.